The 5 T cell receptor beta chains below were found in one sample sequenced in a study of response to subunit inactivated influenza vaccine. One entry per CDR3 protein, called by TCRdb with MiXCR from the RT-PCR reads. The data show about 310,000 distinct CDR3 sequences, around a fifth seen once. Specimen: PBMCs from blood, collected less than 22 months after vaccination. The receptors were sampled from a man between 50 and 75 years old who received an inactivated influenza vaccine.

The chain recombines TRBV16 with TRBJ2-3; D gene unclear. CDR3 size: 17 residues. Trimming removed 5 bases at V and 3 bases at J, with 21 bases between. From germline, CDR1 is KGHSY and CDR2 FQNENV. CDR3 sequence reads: CASSSRDQVLRTDTQYF. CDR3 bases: TGTGCCAGCAGCAGTCGTGACCAGGTCCTAAGGACAGATACGCAGTATTTT.

CDR3 bases: TGCGCCAGCAGCCAATCCCGAGACAGGGGGCCTCTGAACACTGAAGCTTTCTTT. Translation gives CASSQSRDRGPLNTEAFF. V is TRBV4-1 and J is TRBJ1-1, with 10 bases lining up with TRBD1. The ends lost 2 bases at V and 0 bases at J; junction bases unmatched: 9. There are 18 residues in the CDR3. The V gene's germline CDR1 is MGHRA and CDR2 YSYEKL.

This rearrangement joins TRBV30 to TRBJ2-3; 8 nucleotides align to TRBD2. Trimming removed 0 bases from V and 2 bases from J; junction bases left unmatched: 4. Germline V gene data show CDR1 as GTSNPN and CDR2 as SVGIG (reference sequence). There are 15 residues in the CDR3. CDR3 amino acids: CAWSVGAGATDTQYF. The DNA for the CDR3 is TGTGCCTGGAGTGTCGGAGCGGGAGCCACAGATACGCAGTATTTT.

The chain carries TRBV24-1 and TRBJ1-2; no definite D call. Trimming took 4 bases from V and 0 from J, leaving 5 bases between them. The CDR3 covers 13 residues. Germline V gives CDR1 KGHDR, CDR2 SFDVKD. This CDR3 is CATSESTNYGYTF. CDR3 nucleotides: TGTGCCACCAGTGAATCTACTAACTATGGCTACACCTTC.

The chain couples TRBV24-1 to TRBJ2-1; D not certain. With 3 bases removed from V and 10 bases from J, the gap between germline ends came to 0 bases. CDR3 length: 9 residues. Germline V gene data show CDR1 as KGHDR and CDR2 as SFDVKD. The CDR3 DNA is TGTGCCACCAGTGATGAGCAGTTCTTC. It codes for CATSDEQFF.